Presented here are 21 T cell receptor beta chains from one specimen sequenced in a study of beta chain features in type 1 diabetes. General study points: People with Type 1 diabetes carried modestly yet significantly shorter TCRB CDR3s in all four CD4+ subsets.

What these receptors recognize is not known. As every portion of the isolated RNA was reverse transcribed, the sequencing read expressed TCRB transcripts. The data were produced by immunoSEQ multiplex PCR, yet TCRdb's version contains in-frame clones alone and is incomplete. The sample lists roughly 150,000 clones, around 8.6% seen once, with under 0.65% in the top ten. Sequenced sample: central memory CD4+ T cells from blood. The receptors shown here come from a young woman with type 1 diabetes.

The table lists this clone with many counts. The chain carries TRBV11-3 and TRBJ2-4, with 10 bases lining up with TRBD1. The germline V gene encodes CDR1 SGHNT and CDR2 YENEEA. J was trimmed by 7 bases and V by 7 bases; bases with no gene match: 7. The length of the CDR3 is 14 residues. The CDR3 DNA reads as TGTGCCAGCACAATGACAGGGGGCGCGAACATTCAGTACTTC. It yields the protein CASTMTGGANIQYF.

The chain joins TRBV2 to TRBJ2-3; D possibly corresponds to TRBD1 (6 bases). The CDR3 covers 15 residues. CDR1 is SNHLY, CDR2 FYNNEI, per germline. V lost 1 base to trimming and J lost 5 bases, with 13 bases between them. CDR3 nucleotide sequence: TGTGCCAGCAGTGAAGGGCTGGGGGCGGGAGATACGCAGTATTTT. Protein sequence: CASSEGLGAGDTQYF.

This clone came up a few times. The rearrangement links TRBV10-3 to TRBJ1-2; maybe TRBD1 (6 bases). V was pared by 0 bases and J by 6 bases, with 11 bases between. Germline lookup yields CDR1 ENHRY and CDR2 SYGVKD. The length of the CDR3 is 14 residues. CDR3 bases: TGTGCCATCAGTGAGTCCACAGGGCTTCATGGCTACACCTTC. As protein: CAISESTGLHGYTF.

Only a few counts were recorded for this clone. The CDR3 nucleotides read TGCGCCAGCAGCCGTGACAGTCCAGGCGCCTACGAGCAGTACTTC. Translated, it gives CASSRDSPGAYEQYF. This chain uses TRBV5-1 with TRBJ2-7; D might be TRBD1 (5 bases). CDR1 SGHRS and CDR2 YFSETQ come from the germline V gene. This CDR3 has 15 residues. Trimming took 4 bases from V and 2 from J, leaving 16 bases between them. The full variable domain, rest sourced from reference TRBV5-1 and TRBJ2-7, is KAGVTQTPRYLIKTRGQQVTLSCSPISGHRSVSWYQQTPGQGLQFLFEYFSETQRNKGNFPGRFSGRQFSNSRSEMNVSTLELGDSALYLCASSRDSPGAYEQYFGPGTRLTVT.

This clone turned up a few times. This chain uses TRBV5-1 with TRBJ1-1; 7 bases align to TRBD1. The CDR3 is 13 amino acids. Trimming removed 5 bases from V and 4 bases from J; junction bases left unmatched: 5. Germline CDR1 SGHRS, CDR2 YFSETQ. CDR3 sequence reads: CASRGQDSTEAFF. The CDR3, as DNA: TGCGCCAGCAGAGGACAGGATTCCACTGAAGCTTTCTTT.

The genes are TRBV14 and TRBJ1-1, with 9 bases fitting TRBD1. Germline trimming cut 4 bases from V and 3 bases from J; bases unmatched to any gene: 3. The CDR3 runs to 14 residues. CDR1 is SGHDN and CDR2 is FVKESK in the germline V gene. CDR3 sequence reads: CASSLQGAYTEAFF. The CDR3 DNA is TGTGCCAGCAGCCTACAGGGGGCATACACTGAAGCTTTCTTT.

The chain is built from TRBV29-1 and TRBJ2-1, with 10 bases matching TRBD1. This CDR3 contains 14 residues. The germline CDR1 and CDR2 sequences are SQVTM and ANQGSEA. Germline trimming cut 6 bases from V and 2 bases from J; bases unmatched to any gene: 4. CDR3 bases: TGCAGCGTCCAGACAGGGGGCACCTACAATGAGCAGTTCTTC. This sequence encodes CSVQTGGTYNEQFF.

This clone has just a few counts. The V and J genes are TRBV7-9 and TRBJ2-5, with a possible D match to TRBD1 (5 bases). Trimming took off 1 base at V and 3 bases at J, with 6 bases between the two ends. The CDR3 spans 13 residues. The V gene's germline CDR1 is SEHNR and CDR2 FQNEAQ (reference sequence). The CDR3 loop is CASSLVREETQYF. CDR3 coding DNA: TGTGCCAGCAGCTTAGTCAGGGAAGAGACCCAGTACTTC.

This clone was counted between two and nine times. The chain combines TRBV19 with TRBJ1-5; D remains unclear. V dropped 3 bases and J dropped 2 bases, with 5 bases sitting between them. Germline V gene lookup returns CDR1 LNHDA and CDR2 SQIVND (reference sequence). This CDR3 region has 13 residues. The CDR3 nucleotides read TGTGCCAGTAGTATTGTCGGCAATCAGCCCCAGCATTTT. It translates to CASSIVGNQPQHF.

The rearrangement links TRBV18 to TRBJ1-5; the match to TRBD1 covers 7 bases. The V gene's germline CDR1 is KGHSH and CDR2 LQKENI. CDR3 length equals 14 residues. The J segment lost 2 bases and the V segment lost 4 bases, leaving 2 bases of the junction unmatched. The CDR3 spells CASSLQGGNQPQHF. CDR3 coding DNA: TGTGCCAGCTCACTTCAGGGGGGCAATCAGCCCCAGCATTTT.

This clone has more than one count but fewer than ten. This sequence joins TRBV9 and TRBJ2-7, with TRBD1 matching 10 bases. The V and J ends lost 1 base and 7 bases, in that order; junction bases with no gene match: 8. Germline CDR1 SGDLS, CDR2 YYNGEE. The CDR3 has 15 residues. The CDR3 is CASSVRGQGLGEQYF. DNA for the CDR3: TGTGCCAGCAGCGTAAGGGGACAGGGGTTAGGGGAGCAGTACTTC.

This clone has only a few counts. This chain connects TRBV5-4 to TRBJ2-7; the D gene is possibly TRBD2 (6 bases). CDR1 and CDR2 (germline): SGHNT, YYREEE (reference sequence). This CDR3 is 15 amino acids long. Between the trimmed V and J ends, which lost 2 bases and 5 bases, there was a span of 17 bases. This CDR3 is CASSLGRGVYNEQYF. CDR3 coding DNA: TGTGCCAGCAGCTTAGGTCGCGGGGTTTACAACGAGCAGTACTTC.

This clone was detected only a few times. V gene TRBV4-2 combines with J gene TRBJ2-5; tentative D call: TRBD2 (5 bases). The CDR3 loop spans 16 amino acids. Germline CDR1 LGHNA, CDR2 YNFKEQ. With 0 bases removed from V and 2 bases from J, the gap between germline ends came to 13 bases. Here the CDR3 DNA reads TGTGCCAGCAGCCAAGAATCGGGAATTCGTCAAGAGACCCAGTACTTC. It specifies CASSQESGIRQETQYF.

This clone was counted between two and nine times. V gene TRBV6-1 combines with J gene TRBJ2-5; 10 nucleotides align to TRBD2. V was clipped by 4 bases and J by 6 bases; unmatched bases: 8. The CDR3 totals 15 residues. CDR1 MNHNS and CDR2 SASEGT come from the germline V gene. CDR3 sequence: CASSGSGGASKTQYF. In DNA form, the CDR3 reads TGTGCCAGCAGTGGGAGCGGGGGGGCCTCCAAGACCCAGTACTTC.

This chain uses TRBV6-5 with TRBJ2-5; D call uncertain. The CDR3 length is 13 residues. Germline values: CDR1 MNHEY, CDR2 SVGAGI. The germline V and J ends were trimmed by 0 bases and 2 bases, with 4 bases remaining between them. CDR3 amino acids: CASSYSTQETQYF. The CDR3 DNA reads as TGTGCCAGCAGTTACTCGACTCAAGAGACCCAGTACTTC.

With respect to this clone: This specimen includes other DNA sequences encoding the same CDR3. The chain has TRBV7-2 and TRBJ2-3; 7 nucleotides match TRBD1. This CDR3 contains 14 residues. The J segment lost 3 bases and the V segment lost 5 bases, leaving 5 bases of the junction unmatched. Germline CDR1 and CDR2: SGHTA and FQGNSA. The CDR3 nucleotides read TGTGCCAGCAGCCTGGCACAGGGGACAGATACGCAGTATTTT. The encoded protein is CASSLAQGTDTQYF.

J is TRBJ2-4 and V is TRBV4-2, with 10 bases matching TRBD1. The CDR3 is made up of 18 amino acids. From germline, CDR1 is LGHNA and CDR2 YNFKEQ. With 0 bases clipped from V and 8 bases from J, the junction kept 13 bases outside the gene matches. The CDR3 coding sequence is TGTGCCAGCAGCCAAGATTGGGACAGGGGCCTTCGACAGGACATTCAGTACTTC. Its translation is CASSQDWDRGLRQDIQYF.

There are a few counts of this clone. The genes are TRBV30 and TRBJ2-3, with 7 bases that match TRBD1. The V and J ends lost 3 bases and 1 base, in that order; junction bases with no gene match: 4. Germline assignment: CDR1 GTSNPN and CDR2 SVGIG (reference sequence). The CDR3 is 14 amino acids. The CDR3 sequence: CAWRDTGGTDTQYF. CDR3 sequence (DNA): TGTGCCTGGAGGGACACAGGGGGCACAGATACGCAGTATTTT.

This clone was counted only a few times. This chain connects TRBV28 to TRBJ1-5; D may be TRBD1 (5 bases). The germline V gene encodes CDR1 MDHEN and CDR2 SYDVKM. Trimming shortened V by 6 bases and J by 5 bases, and 11 bases separated the two germline ends. CDR3 length: 13 residues. CDR3 sequence: CASRHRPDQPQHF. CDR3 DNA sequence: TGTGCCAGCAGACACAGGCCCGATCAGCCCCAGCATTTT.

A few counts support this clone. This sequence joins TRBV14 and TRBJ2-2; no firm D call. In germline, CDR1 is SGHDN, CDR2 FVKESK. The ends were cut back, 1 base at V and 2 bases at J, with 5 bases in the middle. The CDR3 consists of 14 residues. Here the CDR3 DNA reads TGTGCCAGCAGCCAAGTAGTTAACACCGGGGAGCTGTTTTTT. This gives the protein CASSQVVNTGELFF.

The rearrangement links TRBV27 to TRBJ1-2, with D unresolved. Trimming removed 6 bases at V and 5 bases at J, with 13 bases between. Looked up from germline, CDR1 is MNHEY and CDR2 is SMNVEV (reference sequence). This CDR3 comprises 13 residues. The CDR3 region is CASRPNGGYGYTF. The CDR3 DNA sequence: TGTGCCAGCAGACCCAACGGAGGGTATGGCTACACCTTC.